The 17 T cell receptor beta chains below come from one sample, sequenced in a study of T cell responses to AZD1222 COVID-19 vaccine. Sequencing used immunoSEQ multiplex PCR; TCRdb keeps in-frame clones, though not all of them. The sample includes around 88,000 clones, roughly 90% of them seen just once. Source: peripheral blood, taken on day 0 of MenACWY control vaccination. The origin of the receptors is an adult in good health.

This clone is a singleton in its sample. The chain combines TRBV10-1 with TRBJ2-1, with TRBD2 identical over 10 bases. CDR1 and CDR2 from the germline V gene are WNHNN and SYGVQD (reference sequence). The CDR3 runs to 16 residues. The J segment lost 0 bases and the V segment lost 5 bases, leaving 4 bases of the junction unmatched. CDR3 residues: CASSKAGGSSYNEQFF. The DNA of the CDR3 is TGCGCCAGCAGTAAAGCGGGGGGGAGCTCCTACAATGAGCAGTTCTTC.

V is TRBV5-5 and J is TRBJ1-3; unclear D gene. V lost 3 bases to trimming and J lost 0 bases, with 4 bases between them. Germline V CDR1 and CDR2: SGHKS, YYEKEE (reference sequence). The CDR3 consists of 13 residues. The chain's CDR3 is CASSSYSGNTIYF. The CDR3 region has the DNA TGTGCCAGCAGCTCCTACTCTGGAAACACCATATATTTT. Full variable domain (remainder filled in from reference TRBV5-5 and TRBJ1-3): DAGVTQSPTHLIKTRGQQVTLRCSPISGHKSVSWYQQVLGQGPQFIFQYYEKEERGRGNFPDRFSARQFPNYSSELNVNALLLGDSALYLCASSSYSGNTIYFGEGSWLTVV.

This chain uses TRBV3-1 (or the pseudogene TRBV3-2) with TRBJ2-7, with 7 bases that match TRBD2. J lost 3 bases, V lost 5 bases, and 10 bases had no gene match. This CDR3 has 15 residues. Germline CDR1 LGHDT, CDR2 YNNKEL (reference sequence). The CDR3 loop reads CASSGFLGGGYEQYF. As DNA, the CDR3 is TGTGCCAGCAGCGGGTTTCTTGGCGGGGGCTACGAGCAGTACTTC.

The chain has TRBV7-9 and TRBJ1-1; 7 nucleotides agree with TRBD1. J gave up 10 bases and V 1 base, and 12 bases lay outside the gene matches. CDR3 length equals 15 residues. The germline V gene has CDR1 SEHNR and CDR2 FQNEAQ (reference sequence). CDR3 nucleotides: TGTGCCAGCAGCTTAGGAAGCGGGCAGGGGGAGCGAGCTTTCTTT. Residues: CASSLGSGQGERAFF.

The chain is built from TRBV6-6 and TRBJ2-3; 7 positions match TRBD1. The J segment lost 4 bases and the V segment lost 6 bases, leaving 7 bases of the junction unmatched. Germline CDR1 MNHNY, CDR2 SVGAGI (reference sequence). The CDR3 sequence is 14 residues long. This CDR3 reads CASRHTGAADTQYF. Here the CDR3 DNA reads TGTGCCAGCAGACACACAGGGGCTGCAGATACGCAGTATTTT.

The chain combines TRBV28 with TRBJ1-5; TRBD1 aligns across 9 bases. This CDR3 spans 17 amino acids. Germline-derived CDR1 and CDR2 are MDHEN and SYDVKM. Trimming cost V 4 bases and J 7 bases; bases outside gene matches: 14. The CDR3 DNA is TGTGCCAGCAGTTCCCCTTCCGGGACAGGGTCTGGACAGCCCCAGCATTTT. Protein product: CASSSPSGTGSGQPQHF.

The chain employs TRBV5-4 and TRBJ1-4; 9 bases match TRBD1. This CDR3 comprises 16 residues. V gave up 4 bases and J gave up 4 bases; unmatched junction bases: 8. The germline gives CDR1 SGHNT, CDR2 YYREEE (reference sequence). The CDR3 reads CASSNDRGYGNEKLFF. DNA of the CDR3: TGTGCCAGCAGCAACGACAGGGGGTATGGTAATGAAAAACTGTTTTTT.

The chain recombines TRBV6-2 or TRBV6-3 with TRBJ1-1; D possibly corresponds to TRBD1 (5 bases). V was trimmed by 5 bases and J by 7 bases, leaving 14 bases between them. The CDR3 is made up of 13 amino acids. Germline V gives CDR1 MNHEY, CDR2 SVGEGT. Written as DNA, the CDR3 is TGTGCCAGCAGTAGAATGACAGCAGTTGAAGCTTTCTTT. This encodes CASSRMTAVEAFF.

The J gene is TRBJ1-1, the V gene TRBV19; 7 bases match TRBD1. Germline V gene sequence: CDR1 LNHDA, CDR2 SQIVND (reference sequence). The ends lost 7 bases at V and 4 bases at J; junction bases unmatched: 6. The CDR3 loop spans 13 amino acids. CDR3 sequence: CASTFYRGTEAFF. In DNA, the CDR3 is TGTGCCAGTACCTTTTACAGGGGCACTGAAGCTTTCTTT.

The V and J genes are TRBV19 and TRBJ1-1; perhaps TRBD1 as D (5 bases). The V gene lost 5 bases and the J gene lost 6 bases, with 10 bases spanning the gap. The CDR3 spans 12 residues. Germline V lookup: CDR1 LNHDA, CDR2 SQIVND (reference sequence). This CDR3 is CASSLGVAEAFF. CDR3 coding DNA: TGTGCCAGTAGTTTAGGGGTCGCTGAAGCTTTCTTT.

The V call is TRBV6-5, the J call TRBJ1-4; tentative D call: TRBD1 (6 bases). V was cut by 7 bases and J by 6 bases, with 15 bases left in between. CDR1 is MNHEY, CDR2 SVGAGI, per germline. This CDR3 has 14 amino acids. The CDR3 DNA reads TGTGCCAGCATTCGATGGGGGCCCTATGAAAAACTGTTTTTT. Translation gives CASIRWGPYEKLFF.

This chain links TRBV9 with TRBJ2-1; D possibly uses TRBD1 or TRBD2 (5 bases each). Deletions cut 4 bases from V and 5 bases from J, with 10 bases between. This CDR3 has 13 amino acids. Germline loops: CDR1 SGDLS, CDR2 YYNGEE. CDR3 DNA sequence: TGTGCCAGCAGCCAGGGACCGAACAATGAGCAGTTCTTC. This codes for CASSQGPNNEQFF.

The rearrangement joins TRBV7-9 to TRBJ1-2, with D possibly being TRBD1 (5 bases). Germline CDR1 is SEHNR and CDR2 is FQNEAQ (reference sequence). This CDR3 has 14 amino acids. V was pared by 1 base and J by 5 bases, with 11 bases between. In DNA form, the CDR3 reads TGTGCCAGCAGCTTAGGGGCCGGGGGGTATGGCTACACCTTC. It yields the protein CASSLGAGGYGYTF.

The chain links TRBV5-5 to TRBJ2-7; 8 bases match TRBD1. V dropped 8 bases and J dropped 0; count of bases not matched to a gene: 4. Germline CDR1 and CDR2: SGHKS and YYEKEE (reference sequence). The CDR3 consists of 13 residues. In DNA form, the CDR3 reads TGTGCCAGTCGACAGGGGAGCTCCTACGAGCAGTACTTC. Residues: CASRQGSSYEQYF.

Concerning this clone itself: Other DNA variants within this sample encode the same CDR3. This chain links TRBV9 with TRBJ2-3, with unresolved D. The germline CDR1 and CDR2 sequences are SGDLS and YYNGEE. The CDR3 has 12 residues. Trimming stripped 2 bases from V and 3 bases from J, with 4 bases between. This chain's CDR3 is CASSVSTDTQYF. As DNA, the CDR3 is TGTGCCAGCAGCGTTTCAACAGATACGCAGTATTTT.

This chain links TRBV6-2 or TRBV6-3 with TRBJ1-5, with no clear D. This CDR3 spans 14 amino acids. V lost 6 bases to trimming and J lost 2 bases, with 11 bases between them. Germline V gene sequence: CDR1 MNHEY, CDR2 SVGEGT. This CDR3 reads CASSPAGGNQPQHF. As DNA, the CDR3 is TGTGCCAGCAGCCCGGCCGGGGGCAATCAGCCCCAGCATTTT.

The genes are TRBV27 and TRBJ2-7, with 10 bases lining up with TRBD2. The germline V gene encodes CDR1 MNHEY and CDR2 SMNVEV (reference sequence). Trimming removed 3 bases from V and 6 bases from J; junction bases left unmatched: 5. This CDR3 is built from 14 residues. Written as DNA, the CDR3 is TGTGCCAGCAGTTTGGCTAGCGGGGGAGGCGAGCAGTACTTC. It encodes CASSLASGGGEQYF.